A selection of T cell receptor beta chains follows, all from one sample in a study of cytomegalovirus exposure and HLA in healthy donors. Repertoires were generated with immunoSEQ multiplex PCR, while TCRdb's copy carries only in-frame clones and drops some. The repertoire holds roughly 140,000 clones, with 73% as singletons. Sequencing used PBMCs. The receptors here all came from a human donor in good health. Each CDR3 is given with its conserved first and last residue. A D gene is named only where the DNA matches it firmly. Size tells how often a clone was seen (once, few, many) or the class of an expanded clone, and some rows leave it out.

d_call,clone_size,v_call,j_call,cdr3_nt,cdr3_aa
TRBD2,.,TRBV5-6,TRBJ2-1,TGTGCCAGCAGCTCGACTAGCGGGAATTACAATGAGCAGTTCTTC,CASSSTSGNYNEQFF
.,few,TRBV9,TRBJ2-1,TGTGCCAGCAGCCCTCCTCAGGGTAATGAGCAGTTCTTC,CASSPPQGNEQFF
.,.,TRBV7-9,TRBJ1-5,TGTGCCAGCAGCTTAGAGGCGGGGTCTAATCAGCCCCAGCATTTT,CASSLEAGSNQPQHF
TRBD1,once,TRBV28,TRBJ1-5,TGTGCCAGCAGTTTAATTTCTGGGACAGGGGGAAATCAGCCCCAGCATTTT,CASSLISGTGGNQPQHF
.,.,TRBV19,TRBJ2-2,TGTGCCAGTAGTATTCAGACAGACTGGACCGGGGAGCTGTTTTTT,CASSIQTDWTGELFF
TRBD1,few,TRBV6-1,TRBJ2-1,TGTGCCAGCAGCCCCGGGACAGGGGTTCTTGGGCAGTTCTTC,CASSPGTGVLGQFF
.,.,TRBV6-6,TRBJ1-5,TGTGCCAGCAGTGAGTATAGCAATCAGCCCCAGCATTTT,CASSEYSNQPQHF
.,.,TRBV11-2,TRBJ2-7,TGTGCCAGCAGCTTAGCCCCTGACAGTCACTACGAGCAGTACTTC,CASSLAPDSHYEQYF
.,.,TRBV6-5,TRBJ1-6,TGTGCCAGCAGTTCCAGGGTATGGATGGATTCACCCCTCCACTTT,CASSSRVWMDSPLHF
.,few,TRBV6-1,TRBJ1-1,TGTGCCAGCAGTCCGAGGGGAGGGACTGAAGCTTTCTTT,CASSPRGGTEAFF
.,once,TRBV27,TRBJ2-3,TGTGCCAGCAGTTTAATGGACAGAGCAGATACGCAGTATTTT,CASSLMDRADTQYF
.,.,TRBV5-1,TRBJ2-2,TGCGCCAGCAGCTTGGGGGGGGGCCACACCGGGGAGCTGTTTTTT,CASSLGGGHTGELFF
TRBD2,few,TRBV29-1,TRBJ2-7,TGCAGCGTGGAAGCGGGAGGGCGAGATGGGCAGTACTTC,CSVEAGGRDGQYF
TRBD2,.,TRBV5-6,TRBJ2-3,TGTGCCAGCAGCCCGGGTTTAGCGGGAGGGGCAGATACGCAGTATTTT,CASSPGLAGGADTQYF
TRBD1,.,TRBV9,TRBJ1-5,TGTGCCAGCAGCGCAACCGGGACAGGGAATCAGCCCCAGCATTTT,CASSATGTGNQPQHF
TRBD1,few,TRBV11-3,TRBJ1-4,TGTGCCAGCAGCTTAGGGACAGGGGTGGAAAAACTGTTTTTT,CASSLGTGVEKLFF
TRBD2,once,TRBV27,TRBJ2-5,TGTGCCAGCAGTCCCACCCGAGGGACTAGCGGGACTAAAGAGACCCAGTACTTC,CASSPTRGTSGTKETQYF